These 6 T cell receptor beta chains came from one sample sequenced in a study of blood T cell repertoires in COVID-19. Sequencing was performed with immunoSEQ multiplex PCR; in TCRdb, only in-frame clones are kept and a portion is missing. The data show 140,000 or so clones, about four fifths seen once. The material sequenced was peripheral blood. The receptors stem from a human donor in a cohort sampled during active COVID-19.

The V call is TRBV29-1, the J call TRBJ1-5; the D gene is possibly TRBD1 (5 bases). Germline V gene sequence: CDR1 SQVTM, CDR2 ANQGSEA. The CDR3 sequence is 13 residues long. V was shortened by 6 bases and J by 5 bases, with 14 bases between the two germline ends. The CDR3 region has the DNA TGCAGCGTCGGGGGGGGGAAGGATCAGCCCCAGCATTTT. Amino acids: CSVGGGKDQPQHF.

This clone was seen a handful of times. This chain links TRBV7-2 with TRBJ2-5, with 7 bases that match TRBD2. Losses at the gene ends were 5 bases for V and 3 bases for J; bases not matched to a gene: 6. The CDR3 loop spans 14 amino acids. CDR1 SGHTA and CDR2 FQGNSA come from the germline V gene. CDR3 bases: TGTGCCAGCAGCCCACGGGGAGGGAAAGAGACCCAGTACTTC. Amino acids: CASSPRGGKETQYF.

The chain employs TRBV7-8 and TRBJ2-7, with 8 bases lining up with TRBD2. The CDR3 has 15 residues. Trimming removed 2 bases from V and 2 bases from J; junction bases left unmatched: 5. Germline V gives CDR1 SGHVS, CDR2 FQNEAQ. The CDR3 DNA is TGTGCCAGCAGCTTACGCCGGGGGGGACCCTACGAGCAGTACTTC. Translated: CASSLRRGGPYEQYF. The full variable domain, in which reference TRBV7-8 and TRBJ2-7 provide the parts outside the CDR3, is GAGVSQSPRYKVAKRGQDVALRCDPISGHVSLFWYQQALGQGPEFLTYFQNEAQLDKSGLPSDRFFAERPEGSVSTLKIQRTQQEDSAVYLCASSLRRGGPYEQYFGPGTRLTVT.

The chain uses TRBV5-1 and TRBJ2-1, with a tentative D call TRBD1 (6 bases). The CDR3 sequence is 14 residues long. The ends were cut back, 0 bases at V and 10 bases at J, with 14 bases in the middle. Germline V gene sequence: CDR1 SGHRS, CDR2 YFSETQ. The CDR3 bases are TGCGCCAGCAGCTTGGAGTACAGGGTTGGGGAGCAGTTCTTC. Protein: CASSLEYRVGEQFF.

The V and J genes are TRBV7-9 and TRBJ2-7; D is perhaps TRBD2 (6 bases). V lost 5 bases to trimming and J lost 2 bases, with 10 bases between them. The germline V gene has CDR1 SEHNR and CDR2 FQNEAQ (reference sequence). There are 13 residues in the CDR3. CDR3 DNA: TGTGCCAGCAGCCTCGGGGGAACCTACGAGCAGTACTTC. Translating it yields CASSLGGTYEQYF.

In DNA, the CDR3 is TGTGCCAGCAGCGCGGGCGTGCGTGACGAGCAGTACTTC. Protein product: CASSAGVRDEQYF. The rearrangement uses TRBV7-9 and TRBJ2-7, with a weak D call TRBD2 (5 bases). Trimming cost V 5 bases and J 5 bases, with 13 bases left between them. This CDR3 is built from 13 residues. Per germline, CDR1 SEHNR and CDR2 FQNEAQ (reference sequence).